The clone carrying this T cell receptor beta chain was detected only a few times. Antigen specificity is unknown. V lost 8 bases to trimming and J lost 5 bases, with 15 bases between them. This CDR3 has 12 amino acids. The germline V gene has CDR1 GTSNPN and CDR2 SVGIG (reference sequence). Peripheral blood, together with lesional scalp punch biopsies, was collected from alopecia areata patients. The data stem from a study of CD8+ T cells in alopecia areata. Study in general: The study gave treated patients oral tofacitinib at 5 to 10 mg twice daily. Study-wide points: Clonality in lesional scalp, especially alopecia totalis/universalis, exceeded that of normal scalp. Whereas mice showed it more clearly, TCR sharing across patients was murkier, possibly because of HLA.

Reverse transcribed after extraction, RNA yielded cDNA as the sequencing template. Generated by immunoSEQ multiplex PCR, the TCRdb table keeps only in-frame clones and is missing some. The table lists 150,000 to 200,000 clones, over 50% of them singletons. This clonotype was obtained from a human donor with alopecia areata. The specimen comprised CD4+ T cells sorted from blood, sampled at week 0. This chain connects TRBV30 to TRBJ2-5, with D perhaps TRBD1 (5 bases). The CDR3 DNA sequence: TGTGCCGACAGTAAGATGGGGGAGACCCAGTACTTC. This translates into CADSKMGETQYF.